This is a list of T cell receptor beta chains from one sample in a study of T-cell reconstitution after alpha-beta-depleted transplantation in children. TCRdb processed the PCR reads anew with MiXCR; each CDR3 protein has one entry. The repertoire has approximately 400,000 distinct CDR3 sequences, approximately 11% of them found once; the top ten carry roughly 5%. Sequences were derived from PBMCs from the stem cell graft donor, sampled from the stem cell graft. These receptors originate from a human donor who donated a stem cell graft to a child with acute myeloid leukemia. The CDR3 runs from the conserved cysteine through the conserved F or W. Fields, in order: CDR3 DNA, CDR3 protein, J gene, clone size, D gene, V gene. A D gene is named only where the DNA matches it firmly. Size tells how often a clone was seen (once, few, many) or the class of an expanded clone, and some rows leave it out.

cdr3_nt: TGTGCCAGCAGCGTTTCGGGGCACATCACAGATACGCAGTATTTT; cdr3_aa: CASSVSGHITDTQYF; j_call: TRBJ2-3; clone_size: many; d_call: -; v_call: TRBV9
cdr3_nt: TGTGCCAGCTCAACCACGTCAGGGGGCACCGGGGAGCTGTTTTTT; cdr3_aa: CASSTTSGGTGELFF; j_call: TRBJ2-2; clone_size: -; d_call: TRBD1; v_call: TRBV18
cdr3_nt: TGCGCCAGCAGCCAAGATCTGGGGGACACTGAAGCTTTCTTT; cdr3_aa: CASSQDLGDTEAFF; j_call: TRBJ1-1; clone_size: many; d_call: -; v_call: TRBV4-3
cdr3_nt: TGTGCCAGCAGTTTACTAGCGGATATCTCCTACAATGAGCAGTTCTTC; cdr3_aa: CASSLLADISYNEQFF; j_call: TRBJ2-1; clone_size: -; d_call: TRBD2; v_call: TRBV27
cdr3_nt: TGCAGTGCCGAGGAGGGGGACAGGTCCCACAATGAGCAGTTCTTC; cdr3_aa: CSAEEGDRSHNEQFF; j_call: TRBJ2-1; clone_size: -; d_call: TRBD1; v_call: TRBV20-1
cdr3_nt: TGTGCTAGTGGTTTTGGTCAGCCCCAGCATTTT; cdr3_aa: CASGFGQPQHF; j_call: TRBJ1-5; clone_size: many; d_call: -; v_call: TRBV12-5
cdr3_nt: TGCAGTGCTCAGGACAGGGGGGGCACCGGGGAGCTGTTTTTT; cdr3_aa: CSAQDRGGTGELFF; j_call: TRBJ2-2; clone_size: -; d_call: TRBD1; v_call: TRBV20-1
cdr3_nt: TGTGCCAGCAGCTCCCGGGTCGGGGGAGATACGCAGTATTTT; cdr3_aa: CASSSRVGGDTQYF; j_call: TRBJ2-3; clone_size: -; d_call: -; v_call: TRBV12-3/TRBV12-4
cdr3_nt: TGTGCCAGCAGCCCCGTTGGGGGGGGATACAATGAGCAGTTCTTC; cdr3_aa: CASSPVGGGYNEQFF; j_call: TRBJ2-1; clone_size: -; d_call: TRBD2; v_call: TRBV6-1
cdr3_nt: TGTGCCAGCAGCTATTCGGGACTAGCGGGAGGACCCACACGGGAGCTGTTTTTT; cdr3_aa: CASSYSGLAGGPTRELFF; j_call: TRBJ2-2; clone_size: -; d_call: TRBD2; v_call: TRBV6-5
cdr3_nt: TGTGCCAGCAGTGACTTACAGAATAGCAATCAGCCCCAGCATTTT; cdr3_aa: CASSDLQNSNQPQHF; j_call: TRBJ1-5; clone_size: few; d_call: -; v_call: TRBV6-1
cdr3_nt: TGCGCCAGCAGCCAAGTCGGCGCCTCCTACAATGAGCAGTTCTTC; cdr3_aa: CASSQVGASYNEQFF; j_call: TRBJ2-1; clone_size: few; d_call: -; v_call: TRBV4-3
cdr3_nt: TGTGCCACCCAAGGGAATAGCATTCCTGAGCAGTTCTTC; cdr3_aa: CATQGNSIPEQFF; j_call: TRBJ2-1; clone_size: few; d_call: -; v_call: TRBV15
cdr3_nt: TGTGCCAGCAGTCCATCGTGGGGGACAGGGCAAGAGACCCAGTACTTC; cdr3_aa: CASSPSWGTGQETQYF; j_call: TRBJ2-5; clone_size: few; d_call: TRBD1; v_call: TRBV27
cdr3_nt: TGTGCCAGCAGTTTACAACAGGGTACCCATGGCTACACCTTC; cdr3_aa: CASSLQQGTHGYTF; j_call: TRBJ1-2; clone_size: few; d_call: -; v_call: TRBV12-3/TRBV12-4
cdr3_nt: TGCAGTGCTAGTGAGACCGAGAAGTACAATGAGCAGTTCTTC; cdr3_aa: CSASETEKYNEQFF; j_call: TRBJ2-1; clone_size: -; d_call: -; v_call: TRBV20-1
cdr3_nt: TGTGCCATCAGTGAGTCACTAGCGGGAGTCTACGAGCAGTACTTC; cdr3_aa: CAISESLAGVYEQYF; j_call: TRBJ2-7; clone_size: few; d_call: TRBD2; v_call: TRBV10-3
cdr3_nt: TGTACCTGCAGCCAGTCGACTAGCGGGAGAGCAGGGGCCAACGTCCTGACTTTC; cdr3_aa: CTCSQSTSGRAGANVLTF; j_call: TRBJ2-6; clone_size: once; d_call: TRBD2; v_call: TRBV3-1
cdr3_nt: TGCAGTGCTAGCCCGTGGCTAAACTTAAAAGAGACCCAGTACTTC; cdr3_aa: CSASPWLNLKETQYF; j_call: TRBJ2-5; clone_size: few; d_call: -; v_call: TRBV20-1
cdr3_nt: TGCGCCAGCAGCCAAGATATGGGGGGCGTCGGGGAAAAACTGTTTTTT; cdr3_aa: CASSQDMGGVGEKLFF; j_call: TRBJ1-4; clone_size: -; d_call: -; v_call: TRBV4-3
cdr3_nt: TGTGCCAGCAGCCGCTCTGCGGGTGCCTACAATGAGCAGTTCTTC; cdr3_aa: CASSRSAGAYNEQFF; j_call: TRBJ2-1; clone_size: few; d_call: -; v_call: TRBV7-3
cdr3_nt: TGTGCCAGCAGTAAATCCCCCAGACCGACCTACGAGCAGTACTTC; cdr3_aa: CASSKSPRPTYEQYF; j_call: TRBJ2-7; clone_size: -; d_call: -; v_call: TRBV6-2/TRBV6-3
cdr3_nt: TGCGCCAACAGCTTGGTTTCTCTAAGTAGGGATAGACAAGAGACCCAGTACTTC; cdr3_aa: CANSLVSLSRDRQETQYF; j_call: TRBJ2-5; clone_size: -; d_call: -; v_call: TRBV5-1
cdr3_nt: TGCAGTGCTAGGGGTAGGAGCCCCCCTAGTTTGGATGAGCAGTTCTTC; cdr3_aa: CSARGRSPPSLDEQFF; j_call: TRBJ2-1; clone_size: -; d_call: -; v_call: TRBV20-1
cdr3_nt: TGTGCCAGCAGCGTACGCGCCACTCCAGATACGCAGTATTTT; cdr3_aa: CASSVRATPDTQYF; j_call: TRBJ2-3; clone_size: few; d_call: -; v_call: TRBV9
cdr3_nt: TGTGCCAGCAGTTTGCGCGGTTCAGGCGTGAACATTCAGTACTTC; cdr3_aa: CASSLRGSGVNIQYF; j_call: TRBJ2-4; clone_size: -; d_call: -; v_call: TRBV6-5
cdr3_nt: TGTGCCAGCAGCTTACCCACGGACGGGGAGACCCAGTACTTC; cdr3_aa: CASSLPTDGETQYF; j_call: TRBJ2-5; clone_size: many; d_call: -; v_call: TRBV7-6
cdr3_nt: TGCGCCAGCAGCTCGAACACGAACACTGAAGCTTTCTTT; cdr3_aa: CASSSNTNTEAFF; j_call: TRBJ1-1; clone_size: few; d_call: -; v_call: TRBV5-1
cdr3_nt: TGCAGTGCTAGAGACGGGGGACTACACCTCAATGAGCAGTTCTTC; cdr3_aa: CSARDGGLHLNEQFF; j_call: TRBJ2-1; clone_size: -; d_call: TRBD2; v_call: TRBV20-1
cdr3_nt: TGCAGGGGGACCCAATACGAGCAGTACTTC; cdr3_aa: CRGTQYEQYF; j_call: TRBJ2-7; clone_size: -; d_call: -; v_call: TRBV20-1
cdr3_nt: TGTGCCAGCAGCCGGGACTCCTCCTTCTACGAGCAGTACTTC; cdr3_aa: CASSRDSSFYEQYF; j_call: TRBJ2-7; clone_size: -; d_call: -; v_call: TRBV2
cdr3_nt: TGCGCCAGCAGCCAAGAAGGTAGCGGGGGAATCACAGATACGCAGTATTTT; cdr3_aa: CASSQEGSGGITDTQYF; j_call: TRBJ2-3; clone_size: -; d_call: TRBD2; v_call: TRBV4-3
cdr3_nt: TGCGCCAGCAGCTTGGGCGCGGGCCACCCAGGAGAGACCCAGTACTTC; cdr3_aa: CASSLGAGHPGETQYF; j_call: TRBJ2-5; clone_size: few; d_call: -; v_call: TRBV5-1
cdr3_nt: TGTGCCAGTTGGACGAGCGGAACCCAAGAGACCCAGTACTTC; cdr3_aa: CASWTSGTQETQYF; j_call: TRBJ2-5; clone_size: -; d_call: -; v_call: TRBV12-3/TRBV12-4
cdr3_nt: TGTGCCACCAGCAGAGATATGGCGGGGGCGGGAGATACGCAGTATTTT; cdr3_aa: CATSRDMAGAGDTQYF; j_call: TRBJ2-3; clone_size: few; d_call: -; v_call: TRBV15
cdr3_nt: TGCGCCAGCAGCTCGCAGTCTAGCGGGGGTGGAGAGACCCAGTACTTC; cdr3_aa: CASSSQSSGGGETQYF; j_call: TRBJ2-5; clone_size: -; d_call: TRBD2; v_call: TRBV5-1
cdr3_nt: TGCGCCAGCAGCCCTGGACAGGACCAAGAGACCCAGTACTTC; cdr3_aa: CASSPGQDQETQYF; j_call: TRBJ2-5; clone_size: few; d_call: TRBD1; v_call: TRBV5-1
cdr3_nt: TGTGCCAGCAGCCTAAGCCCCCTAGGGGATAGCAATGAGCAGTTCTTC; cdr3_aa: CASSLSPLGDSNEQFF; j_call: TRBJ2-1; clone_size: -; d_call: -; v_call: TRBV7-9
cdr3_nt: TGTGCCAGCAGCCAAGGAGGGGACATCTATGGCTACACCTTC; cdr3_aa: CASSQGGDIYGYTF; j_call: TRBJ1-2; clone_size: -; d_call: -; v_call: TRBV7-2
cdr3_nt: TGCAGCGTACTCCTGGACACCTTGAACACTGAAGCTTTCTTT; cdr3_aa: CSVLLDTLNTEAFF; j_call: TRBJ1-1; clone_size: many; d_call: -; v_call: TRBV29-1
cdr3_nt: TGTGCCAGCAGCTCACTACCGGGACTAGCTTCGGATGAGCAGTTCTTC; cdr3_aa: CASSSLPGLASDEQFF; j_call: TRBJ2-1; clone_size: few; d_call: TRBD2; v_call: TRBV7-6
cdr3_nt: TGCAGTGCCGAAGACCTGTGGGATACGCAGTATTTT; cdr3_aa: CSAEDLWDTQYF; j_call: TRBJ2-3; clone_size: -; d_call: -; v_call: TRBV20-1
cdr3_nt: TGCGCCAGCAGCTTAAGGTGGGGGGGCAACACTGAAGCTTTCTTT; cdr3_aa: CASSLRWGGNTEAFF; j_call: TRBJ1-1; clone_size: many; d_call: -; v_call: TRBV5-1
cdr3_nt: TGTGCCAGCAACCGACGGACAGGGAACACTGAAGCTTTCTTT; cdr3_aa: CASNRRTGNTEAFF; j_call: TRBJ1-1; clone_size: many; d_call: TRBD1; v_call: TRBV5-5
cdr3_nt: TGCAGTGCTAGAAAACTAGATCCAGATACGCAGTATTTT; cdr3_aa: CSARKLDPDTQYF; j_call: TRBJ2-3; clone_size: -; d_call: -; v_call: TRBV20-1